This TCR beta chain emerged from a study of cytomegalovirus exposure and HLA in healthy donors. Study conclusions and caveats: A later analysis associated around 17,000 TCR beta sequences with HLA alleles at a 0.05 false discovery rate. Listed as cytomegalovirus-associated were more than 150 TCR beta chains. V- and J-gene trimming in TCR beta was tied to a missense DCLRE1C variant by an analysis performed later.

Turning to this clone: The antigen is not known.

This CDR3 is 17 amino acids long. Trimming removed 2 bases from V and 4 bases from J; junction bases left unmatched: 9. Germline V gives CDR1 SGHDT, CDR2 YYEEEE. Researchers ran the PCR with 60 Vbeta and 13 Jbeta primers. Sequenced by immunoSEQ multiplex PCR; TCRdb stores in-frame clones only, minus some. The profile shows some 100,000 clones, about 74% of them singletons. The gene calls are TRBV5-6 and TRBJ2-6, with 7 bases lining up with TRBD1. The source is a woman under 30 in good health and CMV-seropositive. The sample comprised PBMCs. DNA of the CDR3: TGTGCCAGCAGCTTAAGGTTTGGACAGGCAGGGGCCAACGTCCTGACTTTC. This translates into CASSLRFGQAGANVLTF.